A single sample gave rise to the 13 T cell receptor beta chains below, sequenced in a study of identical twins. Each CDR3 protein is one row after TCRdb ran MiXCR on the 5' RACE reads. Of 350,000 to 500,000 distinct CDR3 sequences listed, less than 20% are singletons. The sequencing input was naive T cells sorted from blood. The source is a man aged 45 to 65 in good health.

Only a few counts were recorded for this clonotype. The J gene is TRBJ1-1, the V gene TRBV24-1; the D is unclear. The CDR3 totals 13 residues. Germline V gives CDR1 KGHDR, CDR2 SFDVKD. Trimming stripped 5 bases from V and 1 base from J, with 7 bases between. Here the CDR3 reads CATSAGGNTEAFF. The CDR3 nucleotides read TGTGCCACCAGTGCGGGCGGGAACACTGAAGCTTTCTTT.

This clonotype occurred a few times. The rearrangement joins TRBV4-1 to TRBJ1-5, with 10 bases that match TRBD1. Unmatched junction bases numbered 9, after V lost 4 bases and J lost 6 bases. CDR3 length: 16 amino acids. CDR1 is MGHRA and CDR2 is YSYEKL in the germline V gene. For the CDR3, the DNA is TGCGCCAGCAGCCTCCGGACAGGGGGGTTCGGTCAGCCCCAGCATTTT. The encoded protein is CASSLRTGGFGQPQHF.

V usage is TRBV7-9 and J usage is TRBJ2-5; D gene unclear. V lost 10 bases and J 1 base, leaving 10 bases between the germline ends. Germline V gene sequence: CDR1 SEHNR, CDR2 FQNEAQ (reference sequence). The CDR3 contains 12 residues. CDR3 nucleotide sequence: TGTGCCATAACCAACTTCCAAGAGACCCAGTACTTC. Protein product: CAITNFQETQYF.

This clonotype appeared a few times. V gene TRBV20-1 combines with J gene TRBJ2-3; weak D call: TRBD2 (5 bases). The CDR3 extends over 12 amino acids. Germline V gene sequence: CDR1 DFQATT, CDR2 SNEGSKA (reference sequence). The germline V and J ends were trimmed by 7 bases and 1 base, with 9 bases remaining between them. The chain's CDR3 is CSVVGGTDTQYF. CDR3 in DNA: TGCAGTGTCGTGGGAGGCACAGATACGCAGTATTTT.

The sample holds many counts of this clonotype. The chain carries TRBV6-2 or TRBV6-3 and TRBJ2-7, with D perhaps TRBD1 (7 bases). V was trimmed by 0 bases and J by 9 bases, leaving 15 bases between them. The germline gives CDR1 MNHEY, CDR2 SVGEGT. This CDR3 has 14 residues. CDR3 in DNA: TGTGCCAGCAGTTACTCGGTGACTAGGGGGCGGCAGTACTTC. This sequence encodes CASSYSVTRGRQYF.

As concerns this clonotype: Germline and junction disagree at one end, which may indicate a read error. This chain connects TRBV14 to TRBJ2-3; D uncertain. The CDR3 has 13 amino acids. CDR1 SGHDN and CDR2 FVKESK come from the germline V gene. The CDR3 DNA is TGTGCCAGCAGCCGAGAACTTCGAGATACGCAGAATTTT. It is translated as CASSRELRDTQNF.

CDR3 residues: CASSRGQGAIEQYF. The CDR3 bases are TGCGCCAGCAGCAGGGGACAGGGGGCTATCGAGCAGTACTTC. This chain connects TRBV5-1 to TRBJ2-7, with 12 nucleotides matching TRBD1. J lost 6 bases, V lost 4 bases, and 5 bases had no gene match. The CDR3 is made up of 14 amino acids. The germline gives CDR1 SGHRS, CDR2 YFSETQ.

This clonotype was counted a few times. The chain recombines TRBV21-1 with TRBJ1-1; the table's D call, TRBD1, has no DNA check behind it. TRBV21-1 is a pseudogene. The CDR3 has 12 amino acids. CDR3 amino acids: CASSPRSGGAFF. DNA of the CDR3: TGTGCCAGCAGCCCCCGGTCAGGGGGAGCTTTCTTT.

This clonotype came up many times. CDR3 DNA sequence: TGCGCCAGCAGCGAGGCCGGGCCGTTGAGCACAGATACGCAGTATTTT. It codes for CASSEAGPLSTDTQYF. The genes are TRBV5-1 and TRBJ2-3; D gene ambiguous. The germline V gene encodes CDR1 SGHRS and CDR2 YFSETQ. Between the trimmed V and J ends, which lost 4 bases and 0 bases, there was a span of 15 bases. This CDR3 spans 16 amino acids.

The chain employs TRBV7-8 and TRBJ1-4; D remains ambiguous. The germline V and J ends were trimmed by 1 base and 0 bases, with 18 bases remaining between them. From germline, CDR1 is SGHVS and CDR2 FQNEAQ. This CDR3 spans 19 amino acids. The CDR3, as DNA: TGTGCCAGCAGCTTAGAAGGGTTGAGGACTTTCGCAACTAATGAAAAACTGTTTTTT. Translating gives CASSLEGLRTFATNEKLFF.

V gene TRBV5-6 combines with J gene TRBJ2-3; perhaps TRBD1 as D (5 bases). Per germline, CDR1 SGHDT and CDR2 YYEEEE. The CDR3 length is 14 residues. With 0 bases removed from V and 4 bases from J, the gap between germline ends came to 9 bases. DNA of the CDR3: TGTGCCAGCAGCTTGGTGGAGACAGCAGATACGCAGTATTTT. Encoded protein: CASSLVETADTQYF.

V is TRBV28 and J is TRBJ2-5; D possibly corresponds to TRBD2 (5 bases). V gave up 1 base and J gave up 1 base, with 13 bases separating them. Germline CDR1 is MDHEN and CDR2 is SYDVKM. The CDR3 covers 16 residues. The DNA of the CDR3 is TGTGCCAGCAGTTTATCGGGGAAGGAGGTCCAAGAGACCCAGTACTTC. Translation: CASSLSGKEVQETQYF.

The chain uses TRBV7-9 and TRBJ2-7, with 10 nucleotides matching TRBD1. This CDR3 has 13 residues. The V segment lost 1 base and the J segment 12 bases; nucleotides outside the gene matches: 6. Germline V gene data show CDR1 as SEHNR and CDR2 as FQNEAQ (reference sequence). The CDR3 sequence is CASSLDRTGGWYF. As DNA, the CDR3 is TGTGCCAGCAGCTTAGACCGGACAGGGGGATGGTACTTC.